A single sample is the source of the 7 T cell receptor beta chains below, sequenced in a study of blood T cell repertoires in COVID-19. TCRdb keeps only in-frame clones here, not all; method: immunoSEQ multiplex PCR. Altogether roughly 150,000 clones are present, around 80% being singletons, with the ten largest covering roughly 5.6%. Sequencing was done on a sample of PBMCs or T cells enriched from blood (not recorded which). The receptors stem from a woman between 50 and 59 years old who had recovered from COVID-19.

The CDR3 reads CASSPPPGGTEAFF. The CDR3 region has the DNA TGTGCCAGCTCACCACCCCCAGGGGGGACTGAAGCTTTCTTT. The V and J genes are TRBV18 and TRBJ1-1, with TRBD1 matching 7 bases. V shed 0 bases, J shed 5 bases, and the junction held 3 bases outside the gene matches. This CDR3 has 14 residues. Germline loops: CDR1 KGHSH, CDR2 LQKENI. Full variable domain (outside the CDR3, taken from reference TRBV18 and TRBJ1-1): NAGVMQNPRHLVRRRGQEARLRCSPMKGHSHVYWYRQLPEEGLKFMVYLQKENIIDESGMPKERFSAEFPKEGPSILRIQQVVRGDSAAYFCASSPPPGGTEAFFGQGTRLTVV.

CDR3 protein: CASSSGTGHSGSGANVLTF. CDR3 sequence (DNA): TGTGCCAGTAGTTCCGGGACAGGGCATAGTGGCTCTGGGGCCAACGTCCTGACTTTC. The chain couples TRBV19 to TRBJ2-6, with TRBD1 matching over 9 bases. The J segment lost 0 bases and the V segment lost 5 bases, leaving 11 bases of the junction unmatched. The CDR3 is 19 amino acids. Germline V lookup: CDR1 LNHDA, CDR2 SQIVND (reference sequence).

The chain joins TRBV5-1 to TRBJ1-2, with D possibly being TRBD1 (6 bases). CDR3 size: 19 residues. From germline, CDR1 is SGHRS and CDR2 YFSETQ. Trimming took 5 bases from V and 0 from J, leaving 26 bases between them. In DNA, the CDR3 is TGCGCCAGCAGTCGGAACCGGGGGGCTTCCGATTCCTCTAACTATGGCTACACCTTC. It encodes CASSRNRGASDSSNYGYTF.

The rearrangement uses TRBV30 and TRBJ2-2; TRBD2 might be the D (6 bases). The CDR3 runs to 13 residues. V shed 7 bases and J shed 0 bases, with 9 bases lying between them. In germline, CDR1 is GTSNPN, CDR2 SVGIG (reference sequence). The CDR3 bases are TGTGCCTTCGGGACTGCGAACACCGGGGAGCTGTTTTTT. Translating it yields CAFGTANTGELFF.

This clone was seen only once. The chain links TRBV10-3 to TRBJ2-5, with a tentative D call TRBD2 (6 bases). V shed 2 bases and J shed 2 bases, with 15 bases lying between them. The CDR3 spans 16 residues. Germline CDR1 ENHRY, CDR2 SYGVKD. The CDR3 protein is CAISEKVADTQETQYF. The CDR3 coding sequence is TGTGCCATCAGTGAGAAGGTAGCGGATACGCAAGAGACCCAGTACTTC.

The rearrangement joins TRBV7-6 to TRBJ1-4; D possibly corresponds to TRBD1 (5 bases). Trimming left V 2 bases short and J 0 bases short, with 10 bases between. The CDR3 has 16 residues. CDR1 SGHVS and CDR2 FNYEAQ come from the germline V gene. The CDR3 is CASSLNPTATNEKLFF. The CDR3 nucleotides are TGTGCCAGCAGCTTAAACCCGACAGCAACTAATGAAAAACTGTTTTTT.

This clone was seen more than once but under ten times. The chain recombines TRBV18 with TRBJ1-4; the match to TRBD1 covers 7 bases. Trimming at V came to 4 bases and at J to 8 bases, leaving 7 bases not matched to a gene. Germline lookup yields CDR1 KGHSH and CDR2 LQKENI. This CDR3 is built from 14 residues. The CDR3 loop reads CASSRGGAGEKLFF. In DNA form, the CDR3 reads TGTGCCAGCTCACGAGGGGGCGCCGGGGAAAAACTGTTTTTT.